The 20 T cell receptor beta chains presented below share a single source sample, sequenced in a study of blood T cells in healthy people across ages. The second PCR ran about 6 to 11 cycles with a sample-barcoded 5' primer and J-beta primers. Using its own MiXCR run on the 5' RACE reads, TCRdb lists one record per CDR3 protein. The sample lists nearly 800,000 distinct CDR3 sequences, around three fifths seen once, with roughly 26% in the top ten. The sequenced sample consisted of blood. Every receptor here comes from a man in his forties in good health.

This clonotype has just one count. This chain uses TRBV6-6 with TRBJ1-1, with 7 bases lining up with TRBD1. Germline V gene data show CDR1 as MNHNY and CDR2 as SVGAGI (reference sequence). The CDR3 length is 17 residues. The V and J ends lost 4 bases and 2 bases, in that order; junction bases with no gene match: 13. CDR3 protein: CASSSAPFRTGNTEAFF. DNA of the CDR3: TGTGCCAGCAGTTCCGCCCCCTTTAGGACAGGTAACACTGAAGCTTTCTTT.

This clonotype has a handful of counts. The chain joins TRBV5-1 to TRBJ2-7; TRBD1 might be the D (6 bases). Trimming took 6 bases from V and 5 from J, leaving 18 bases between them. From germline, CDR1 is SGHRS and CDR2 YFSETQ. This CDR3 has 14 amino acids. The CDR3 loop reads CASKDRQGSHEQYF. The DNA for the CDR3 is TGCGCCAGCAAGGATCGTCAGGGGTCCCACGAGCAGTACTTC.

J is TRBJ1-6 and V is TRBV6-1; possible D gene TRBD1, 5 bases. The CDR3 has 15 amino acids. V shed 0 bases and J shed 11 bases, with 14 bases lying between them. Germline V gene sequence: CDR1 MNHNS, CDR2 SASEGT. The CDR3 nucleotides read TGTGCCAGCAGTGAAGCCTCCGGGACGAAAACACCCCTCCACTTT. The encoded protein is CASSEASGTKTPLHF.

In this sample, this clonotype turned up a few times. V is TRBV29-1 and J is TRBJ2-5; no firm D call. CDR1 and CDR2 (germline): SQVTM, ANQGSEA. The length of the CDR3 is 12 residues. Trimming shortened V by 7 bases and J by 0 bases, and 9 bases separated the two germline ends. CDR3 protein: CSGRPDQETQYF. The CDR3 region has the DNA TGCAGCGGACGGCCTGACCAAGAGACCCAGTACTTC.

CDR3 residues: CASSPGLAGGPGKNIQYF. As DNA, the CDR3 is TGTGCCAGCAGTCCTGGACTAGCGGGAGGCCCGGGCAAAAACATTCAGTACTTC. The chain employs TRBV28 and TRBJ2-4; 14 nucleotides agree with TRBD2. CDR3 length: 18 residues. V shed 5 bases, J shed 3 bases, and the junction held 9 bases outside the gene matches. Germline V lookup: CDR1 MDHEN, CDR2 SYDVKM.

This clonotype was observed a handful of times. The rearrangement joins TRBV7-2 to TRBJ2-3, with 13 positions matching TRBD2. Trimming removed 5 bases from V and 4 bases from J; junction bases left unmatched: 6. Germline CDR1 reads SGHTA; CDR2 reads FQGNSA. CDR3 length: 16 amino acids. The CDR3 DNA follows: TGTGCCAGCAGCATGAGACTAGCGGGAGGCTCAGATACGCAGTATTTT. Translated, it gives CASSMRLAGGSDTQYF. The full variable domain, its missing parts supplied by reference TRBV7-2 and TRBJ2-3, is GAGVSQSPSNKVTEKGKDVELRCDPISGHTALYWYRQSLGQGLEFLIYFQGNSAPDKSGLPSDRFSAERTGGSVSTLTIQRTQQEDSAVYLCASSMRLAGGSDTQYFGPGTRLTVL.

There are a few counts of this clonotype. Compared with germline, one end of the junction differs, possibly owing to a read error. The chain is built from TRBV29-1 and TRBJ2-7; possibly TRBD2 for D (5 bases). Germline V CDR1 and CDR2: SQVTM, ANQGSEA. This CDR3 region has 12 residues. The CDR3 DNA sequence: TGCAGCGTCGAAGGGCCCGGGATCGAGCAGTACTTC. This translates into CSVEGPGIEQYF.

As concerns this clonotype: One end of the junction varies from germline; a read error may be responsible. CDR3 loop: CASSVASTGVTGGLFF. The CDR3 bases are TGTGCCAGCAGCGTAGCTTCTACGGGAGTCACCGGGGGGCTGTTTTTT. The V and J genes are TRBV9 and TRBJ2-2; weak D call: TRBD2 (6 bases). The length of the CDR3 is 16 residues. Germline-derived CDR1 and CDR2 are SGDLS and YYNGEE. The full variable domain, in which reference TRBV9 and TRBJ2-2 provide the parts outside the CDR3, is DSGVTQTPKHLITATGQRVTLRCSPRSGDLSVYWYQQSLDQGLQFLIQYYNGEERAKGNILERFSAQQFPDLHSELNLSSLELGDSALYFCASSVASTGVTGGLFFGEGSRLTVL.

This clonotype appeared a few times. J is TRBJ2-1 and V is TRBV20-1; 7 bases are a match to TRBD2. This CDR3 has 14 residues. V shed 3 bases and J 5 bases; nucleotides not matched to a gene: 7. The germline gives CDR1 DFQATT, CDR2 SNEGSKA (reference sequence). CDR3 coding DNA: TGCAGTGCTAGGGGCCAGCGGGGAAACAATGAGCAGTTCTTC. Residues: CSARGQRGNNEQFF.

This clonotype showed up just a few times. V and J are TRBV2 and TRBJ2-3, with 8 positions matching TRBD1. This CDR3 region has 14 residues. V was clipped by 8 bases and J by 3 bases; unmatched bases: 7. The germline V gene encodes CDR1 SNHLY and CDR2 FYNNEI. The chain's CDR3 is CASGRQGWTDTQYF. DNA for the CDR3: TGTGCCAGCGGGCGACAGGGGTGGACAGATACGCAGTATTTT.

The chain combines TRBV5-6 with TRBJ2-7; 10 bases are shared with TRBD2. V shed 3 bases, J shed 2 bases, and the junction held 8 bases outside the gene matches. The CDR3 has 16 residues. Germline CDR1 is SGHDT and CDR2 is YYEEEE. The chain's CDR3 is CASSYGLAEGTYEQYF. CDR3 DNA: TGTGCCAGCAGCTATGGACTAGCGGAGGGGACCTACGAGCAGTACTTC.

The chain has TRBV9 and TRBJ2-7, with D perhaps assigned TRBD1 or TRBD2 (6 bases each). CDR3 length equals 14 residues. Germline CDR1 and CDR2: SGDLS and YYNGEE. Trimming removed 2 bases at V and 3 bases at J, with 12 bases between. The CDR3 nucleotides read TGTGCCAGCAGCGTGGGGGGCGCGGACTACGAGCAGTACTTC. This codes for CASSVGGADYEQYF.

This clonotype was counted between two and nine times. The chain recombines TRBV28 with TRBJ2-3; 7 bases fit TRBD2. V was clipped by 2 bases and J by 4 bases; unmatched bases: 9. CDR1 is MDHEN, CDR2 SYDVKM, per germline. This CDR3 region has 16 residues. The CDR3 is CASSLRRGYLSDTQYF. Here the CDR3 DNA reads TGTGCCAGCAGTTTACGGCGGGGGTACCTTTCAGATACGCAGTATTTT.

V is TRBV7-2 and J is TRBJ1-5; D is ambiguous. Trimming took off 5 bases at V and 9 bases at J, with 14 bases between the two ends. Germline CDR1 is SGHTA and CDR2 is FQGNSA. The CDR3 has 13 residues. DNA of the CDR3: TGTGCCAGCAGCCTGGACTCCTTGACGCCCCAGCATTTT. Translated, it gives CASSLDSLTPQHF.

This clonotype was seen repeatedly, ten times or more. The chain joins TRBV7-9 to TRBJ1-2, with D perhaps TRBD1 (5 bases). The CDR3 extends over 12 amino acids. With 4 bases removed from V and 8 bases from J, the gap between germline ends came to 11 bases. The germline gives CDR1 SEHNR, CDR2 FQNEAQ (reference sequence). The CDR3 loop is CASSSRQSGYTF. CDR3 DNA: TGTGCCAGCAGCTCCCGACAGAGCGGCTACACCTTC.

The chain links TRBV7-2 to TRBJ2-1; D is perhaps TRBD1 (6 bases). There are 15 residues in the CDR3. The germline V gene encodes CDR1 SGHTA and CDR2 FQGNSA. The V gene lost 4 bases and the J gene lost 5 bases, with 15 bases spanning the gap. The CDR3 bases are TGTGCCAGCAGCTCATCCGGGACAAAAAACAATGAGCAGTTCTTC. This sequence encodes CASSSSGTKNNEQFF. The whole variable domain, remainder taken from reference TRBV7-2 and TRBJ2-1, is GAGVSQSPSNKVTEKGKDVELRCDPISGHTALYWYRQSLGQGLEFLIYFQGNSAPDKSGLPSDRFSAERTGGSVSTLTIQRTQQEDSAVYLCASSSSGTKNNEQFFGPGTRLTVL.

This clonotype was observed a handful of times. The CDR3 DNA reads as TGTGCCACCAGCAGCCGGACAGGAGCCTACGAGCAGTACTTC. Protein: CATSSRTGAYEQYF. The chain has TRBV15 and TRBJ2-7; 7 bases align to TRBD1. CDR3 length: 14 residues. V dropped 3 bases and J dropped 2; count of bases not matched to a gene: 4. Germline V lookup: CDR1 LNHNV, CDR2 YYDKDF (reference sequence). Variable domain in full (rest from reference TRBV15 and TRBJ2-7): DAMVIQNPRYQVTQFGKPVTLSCSQTLNHNVMYWYQQKSSQAPKLLFHYYDKDFNNEADTPDNFQSRRPNTSFCFLDIRSPGLGDTAMYLCATSSRTGAYEQYFGPGTRLTVT.

The V and J genes are TRBV28 and TRBJ1-6; unclear D gene. This CDR3 is 19 amino acids long. Germline CDR1 and CDR2: MDHEN and SYDVKM. V was clipped by 5 bases and J by 0 bases, with 20 bases between them. CDR3 sequence (DNA): TGTGCCAGCAGTAGCGCCCCGGACCGCCTGAGCTCCTATAATTCACCCCTCCACTTT. Translating gives CASSSAPDRLSSYNSPLHF.

This clonotype was seen a few times. The J gene is TRBJ2-7, the V gene TRBV27; possible D gene TRBD1, 6 bases. This CDR3 is 14 amino acids long. Germline V lookup: CDR1 MNHEY, CDR2 SMNVEV (reference sequence). Trimming pared 2 bases from V and 3 bases from J, leaving 11 bases between. CDR3 sequence: CASSLGVRGYEQYF. CDR3 DNA: TGTGCCAGCAGTTTAGGGGTCAGGGGCTACGAGCAGTACTTC.

This chain links TRBV2 with TRBJ2-3; 9 positions agree with TRBD1. The J segment lost 4 bases and the V segment lost 6 bases, leaving 8 bases of the junction unmatched. The CDR3 spans 15 residues. Germline V gene sequence: CDR1 SNHLY, CDR2 FYNNEI. The CDR3 region is CASRTGGGSADTQYF. CDR3 bases: TGTGCCAGCAGAACAGGGGGCGGGTCGGCAGATACGCAGTATTTT.